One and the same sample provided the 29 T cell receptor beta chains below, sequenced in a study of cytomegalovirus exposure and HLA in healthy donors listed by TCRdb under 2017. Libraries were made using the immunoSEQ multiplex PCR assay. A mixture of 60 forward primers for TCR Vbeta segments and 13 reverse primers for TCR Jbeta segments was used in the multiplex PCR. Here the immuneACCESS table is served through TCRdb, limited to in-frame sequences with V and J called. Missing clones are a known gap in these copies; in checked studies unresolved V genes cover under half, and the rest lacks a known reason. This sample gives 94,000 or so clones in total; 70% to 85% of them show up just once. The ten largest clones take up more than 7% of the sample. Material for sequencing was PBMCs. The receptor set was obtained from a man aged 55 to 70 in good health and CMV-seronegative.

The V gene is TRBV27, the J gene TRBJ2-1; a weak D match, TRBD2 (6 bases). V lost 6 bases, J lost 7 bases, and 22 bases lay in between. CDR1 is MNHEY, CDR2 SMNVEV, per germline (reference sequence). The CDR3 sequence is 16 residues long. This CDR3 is CASRSLGLGGRNEQFF. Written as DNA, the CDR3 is TGTGCCAGCAGATCTCTCGGGTTGGGGGGAAGGAATGAGCAGTTCTTC.

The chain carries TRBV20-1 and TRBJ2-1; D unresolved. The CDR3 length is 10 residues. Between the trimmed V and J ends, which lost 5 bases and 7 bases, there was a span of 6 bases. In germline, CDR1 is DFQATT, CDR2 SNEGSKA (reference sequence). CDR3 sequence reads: CSAQENEQFF. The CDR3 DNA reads TGCAGTGCTCAGGAAAATGAGCAGTTCTTC.

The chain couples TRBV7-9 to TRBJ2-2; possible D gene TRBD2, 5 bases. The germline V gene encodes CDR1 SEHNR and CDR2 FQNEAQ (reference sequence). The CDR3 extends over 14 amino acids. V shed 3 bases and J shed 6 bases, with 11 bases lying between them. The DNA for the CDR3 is TGTGCCAGCAGCTTCGCTCTAGCCGCCGGGGAGCTGTTTTTT. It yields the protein CASSFALAAGELFF.

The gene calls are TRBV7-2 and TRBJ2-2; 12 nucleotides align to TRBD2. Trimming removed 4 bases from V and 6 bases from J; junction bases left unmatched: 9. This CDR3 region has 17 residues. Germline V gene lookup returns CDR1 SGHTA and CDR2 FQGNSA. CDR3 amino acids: CASSSDRASGGAGELFF. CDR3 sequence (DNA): TGTGCCAGCAGCTCGGACAGGGCTAGCGGGGGGGCCGGGGAGCTGTTTTTT.

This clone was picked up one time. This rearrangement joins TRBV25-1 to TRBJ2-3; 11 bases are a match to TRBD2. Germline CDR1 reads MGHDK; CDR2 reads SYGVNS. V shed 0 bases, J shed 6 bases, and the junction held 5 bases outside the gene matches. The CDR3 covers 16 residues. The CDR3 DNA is TGTGCCAGCAGTGAATATAGGGCTAGCGGGAGGGATACGCAGTATTTT. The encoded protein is CASSEYRASGRDTQYF.

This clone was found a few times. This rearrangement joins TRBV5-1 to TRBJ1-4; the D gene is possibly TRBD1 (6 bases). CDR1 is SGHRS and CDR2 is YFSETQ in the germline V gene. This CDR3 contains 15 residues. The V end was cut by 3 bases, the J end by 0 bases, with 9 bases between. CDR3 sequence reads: CASSSQGSTNEKLFF. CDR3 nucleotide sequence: TGCGCCAGCAGCTCACAGGGTTCAACTAATGAAAAACTGTTTTTT.

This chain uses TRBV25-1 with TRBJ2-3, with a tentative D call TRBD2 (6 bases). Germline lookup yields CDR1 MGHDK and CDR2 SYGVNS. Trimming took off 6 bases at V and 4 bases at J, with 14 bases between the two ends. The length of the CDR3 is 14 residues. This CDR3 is CASSLRDFPDTQYF. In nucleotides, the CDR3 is TGTGCCAGCAGCCTCAGGGACTTCCCAGATACGCAGTATTTT.

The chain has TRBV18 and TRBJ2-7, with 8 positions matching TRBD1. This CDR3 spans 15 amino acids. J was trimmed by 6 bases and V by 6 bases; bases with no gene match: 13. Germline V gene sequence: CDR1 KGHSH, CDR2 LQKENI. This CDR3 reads CASSPDREVKGEQYF. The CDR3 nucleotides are TGTGCCAGCTCTCCGGACAGGGAGGTTAAGGGCGAGCAGTACTTC.

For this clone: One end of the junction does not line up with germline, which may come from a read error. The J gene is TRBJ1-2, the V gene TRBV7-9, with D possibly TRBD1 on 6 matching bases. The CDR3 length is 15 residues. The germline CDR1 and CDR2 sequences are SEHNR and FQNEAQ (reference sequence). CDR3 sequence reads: CSSGDTGWANYGYTF. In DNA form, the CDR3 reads TGTTCCAGCGGGGACACGGGGTGGGCTAACTATGGCTACACCTTC.

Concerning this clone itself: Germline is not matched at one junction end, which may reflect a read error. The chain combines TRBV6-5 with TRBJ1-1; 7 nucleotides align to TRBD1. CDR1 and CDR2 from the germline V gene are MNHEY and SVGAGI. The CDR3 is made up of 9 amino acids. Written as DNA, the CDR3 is TGTGCTACAGGGGCGAAGCCCCTCTTT. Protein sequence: CATGAKPLF.

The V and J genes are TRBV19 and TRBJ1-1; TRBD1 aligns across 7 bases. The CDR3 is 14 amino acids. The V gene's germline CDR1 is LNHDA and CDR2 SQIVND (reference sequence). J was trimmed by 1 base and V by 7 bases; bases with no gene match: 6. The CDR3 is CASTYHRGNTEAFF. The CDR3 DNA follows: TGTGCCAGTACCTACCACAGGGGGAACACTGAAGCTTTCTTT.

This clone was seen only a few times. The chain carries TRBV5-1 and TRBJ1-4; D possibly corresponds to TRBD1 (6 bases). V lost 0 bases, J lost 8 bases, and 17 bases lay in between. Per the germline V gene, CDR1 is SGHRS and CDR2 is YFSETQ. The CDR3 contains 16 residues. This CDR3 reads CASSLEVGGGGEKLFF. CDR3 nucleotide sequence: TGCGCCAGCAGCTTGGAGGTCGGCGGGGGCGGAGAAAAACTGTTTTTT.

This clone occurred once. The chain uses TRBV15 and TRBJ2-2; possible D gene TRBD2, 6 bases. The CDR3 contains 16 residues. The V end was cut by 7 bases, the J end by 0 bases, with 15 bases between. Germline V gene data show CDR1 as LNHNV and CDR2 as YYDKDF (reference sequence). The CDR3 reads CATTVNGGANTGELFF. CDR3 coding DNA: TGTGCCACCACGGTGAATGGCGGGGCGAACACCGGGGAGCTGTTTTTT.

CDR3 nucleotide sequence: TGCGCCAGCAGCTTGGGTGGCGGGAGACGGGCCGAGCAGTACTTC. It is translated as CASSLGGGRRAEQYF. The V and J genes are TRBV5-1 and TRBJ2-5; TRBD2 matches at 7 bases. The DNA end is more similar to TRBJ2-7, so the J call may be wrong. Germline assignment: CDR1 SGHRS and CDR2 YFSETQ. This CDR3 comprises 15 residues.

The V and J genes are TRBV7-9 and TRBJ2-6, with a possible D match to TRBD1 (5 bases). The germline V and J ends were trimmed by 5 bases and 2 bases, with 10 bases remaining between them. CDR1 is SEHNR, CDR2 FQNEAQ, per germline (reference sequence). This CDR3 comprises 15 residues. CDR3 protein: CASSPLGAGANVLTF. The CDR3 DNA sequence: TGTGCCAGCAGCCCCCTAGGGGCTGGGGCCAACGTCCTGACTTTC.

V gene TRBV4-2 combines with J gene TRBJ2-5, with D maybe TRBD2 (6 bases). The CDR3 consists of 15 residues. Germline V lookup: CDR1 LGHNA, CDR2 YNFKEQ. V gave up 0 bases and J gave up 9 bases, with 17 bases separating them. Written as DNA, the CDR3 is TGTGCCAGCAGCCAAGATAGGCTAGCGCCGATTCCCCAGTACTTC. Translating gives CASSQDRLAPIPQYF.

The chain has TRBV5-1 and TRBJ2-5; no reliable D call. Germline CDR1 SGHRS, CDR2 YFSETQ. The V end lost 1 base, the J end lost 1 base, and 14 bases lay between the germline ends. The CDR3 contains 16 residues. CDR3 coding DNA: TGCGCCAGCAGCTTGAGTGGCGGCAACCTCCAAGAGACCCAGTACTTC. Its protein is CASSLSGGNLQETQYF.

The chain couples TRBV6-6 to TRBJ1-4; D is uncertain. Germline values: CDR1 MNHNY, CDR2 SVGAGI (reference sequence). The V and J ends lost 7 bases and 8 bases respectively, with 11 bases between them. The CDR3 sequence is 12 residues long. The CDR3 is CASMHAGEKLFF. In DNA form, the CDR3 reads TGTGCCAGCATGCATGCGGGGGAAAAACTGTTTTTT.

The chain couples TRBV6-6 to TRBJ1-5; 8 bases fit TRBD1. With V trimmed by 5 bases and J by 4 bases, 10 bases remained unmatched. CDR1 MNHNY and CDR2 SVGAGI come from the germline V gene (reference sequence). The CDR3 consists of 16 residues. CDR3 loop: CASSTGTGPLNQPQHF. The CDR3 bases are TGTGCCAGCAGTACAGGGACAGGACCCTTGAATCAGCCCCAGCATTTT.

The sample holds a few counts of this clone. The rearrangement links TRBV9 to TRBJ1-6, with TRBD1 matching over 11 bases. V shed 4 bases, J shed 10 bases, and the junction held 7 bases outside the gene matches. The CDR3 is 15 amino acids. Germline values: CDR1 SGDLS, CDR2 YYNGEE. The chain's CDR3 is CASSLGTGGRSPLHF. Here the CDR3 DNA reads TGTGCCAGCAGCCTTGGGACAGGGGGTAGGTCACCCCTCCACTTT.

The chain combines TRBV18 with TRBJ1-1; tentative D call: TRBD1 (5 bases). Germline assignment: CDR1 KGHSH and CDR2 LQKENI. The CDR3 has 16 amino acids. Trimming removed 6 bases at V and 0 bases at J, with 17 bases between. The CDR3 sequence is CASSLSGGGMNTEAFF. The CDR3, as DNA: TGTGCCAGCTCCCTTTCTGGGGGGGGGATGAACACTGAAGCTTTCTTT.

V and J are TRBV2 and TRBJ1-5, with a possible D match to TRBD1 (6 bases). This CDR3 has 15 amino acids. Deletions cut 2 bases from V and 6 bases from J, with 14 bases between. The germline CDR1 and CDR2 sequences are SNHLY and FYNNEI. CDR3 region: CASSETQGRGQPQHF. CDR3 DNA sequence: TGTGCCAGCAGTGAAACACAGGGAAGGGGTCAGCCCCAGCATTTT. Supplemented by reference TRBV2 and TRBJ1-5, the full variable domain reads EPEVTQTPSHQVTQMGQEVILRCVPISNHLYFYWYRQILGQKVEFLVSFYNNEISEKSEIFDDQFSVERPDGSNFTLKIRSTKLEDSAMYFCASSETQGRGQPQHFGDGTRLSIL.

The CDR3 DNA sequence: TGTGCCACCTCGGCAGGGCTCAATGAGCAGTTCTTC. Translating gives CATSAGLNEQFF. This sequence joins TRBV7-9 and TRBJ2-1, with D possibly matching TRBD1 (5 bases). V lost 10 bases to trimming and J lost 6 bases, with 13 bases between them. The CDR3 spans 12 residues. CDR1 is SEHNR, CDR2 FQNEAQ, per germline (reference sequence).

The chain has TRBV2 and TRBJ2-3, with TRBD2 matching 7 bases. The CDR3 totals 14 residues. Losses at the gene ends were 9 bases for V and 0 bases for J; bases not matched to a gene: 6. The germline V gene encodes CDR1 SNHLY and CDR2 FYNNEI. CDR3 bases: TGTGCCAGTACCGCGGGGGAAAGCACAGATACGCAGTATTTT. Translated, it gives CASTAGESTDTQYF.

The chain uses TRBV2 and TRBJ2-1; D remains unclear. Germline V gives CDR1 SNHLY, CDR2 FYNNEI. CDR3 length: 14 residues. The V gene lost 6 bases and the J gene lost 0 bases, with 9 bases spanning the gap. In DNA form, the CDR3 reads TGTGCCAGCAGCAAACGGGTCTCCTACAATGAGCAGTTCTTC. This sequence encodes CASSKRVSYNEQFF.

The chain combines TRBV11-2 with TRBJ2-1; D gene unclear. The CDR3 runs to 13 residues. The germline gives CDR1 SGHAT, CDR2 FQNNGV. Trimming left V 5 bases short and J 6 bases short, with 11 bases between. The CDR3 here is CASSTRHSNEQFF. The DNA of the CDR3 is TGTGCCAGCAGCACGAGACACAGCAATGAGCAGTTCTTC.

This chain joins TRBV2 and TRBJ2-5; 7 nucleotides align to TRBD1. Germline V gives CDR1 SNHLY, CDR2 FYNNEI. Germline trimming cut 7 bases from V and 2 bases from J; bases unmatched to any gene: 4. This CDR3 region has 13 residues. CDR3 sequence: CASKRDRQETQYF. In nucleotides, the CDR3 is TGTGCCAGCAAACGGGACAGACAAGAGACCCAGTACTTC.

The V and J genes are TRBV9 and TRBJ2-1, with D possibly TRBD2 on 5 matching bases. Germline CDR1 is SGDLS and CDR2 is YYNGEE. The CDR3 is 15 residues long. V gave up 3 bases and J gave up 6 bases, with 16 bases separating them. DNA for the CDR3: TGTGCCAGCAGCGCAACCCCTTGGCGGGTCAATGAGCAGTTCTTC. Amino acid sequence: CASSATPWRVNEQFF.

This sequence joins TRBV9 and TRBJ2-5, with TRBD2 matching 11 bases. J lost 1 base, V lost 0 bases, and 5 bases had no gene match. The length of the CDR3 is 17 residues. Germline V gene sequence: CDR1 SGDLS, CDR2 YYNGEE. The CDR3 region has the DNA TGTGCCAGCAGCGTAGCTCTAGGGACTAGCGGCCAAGAGACCCAGTACTTC. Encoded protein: CASSVALGTSGQETQYF.